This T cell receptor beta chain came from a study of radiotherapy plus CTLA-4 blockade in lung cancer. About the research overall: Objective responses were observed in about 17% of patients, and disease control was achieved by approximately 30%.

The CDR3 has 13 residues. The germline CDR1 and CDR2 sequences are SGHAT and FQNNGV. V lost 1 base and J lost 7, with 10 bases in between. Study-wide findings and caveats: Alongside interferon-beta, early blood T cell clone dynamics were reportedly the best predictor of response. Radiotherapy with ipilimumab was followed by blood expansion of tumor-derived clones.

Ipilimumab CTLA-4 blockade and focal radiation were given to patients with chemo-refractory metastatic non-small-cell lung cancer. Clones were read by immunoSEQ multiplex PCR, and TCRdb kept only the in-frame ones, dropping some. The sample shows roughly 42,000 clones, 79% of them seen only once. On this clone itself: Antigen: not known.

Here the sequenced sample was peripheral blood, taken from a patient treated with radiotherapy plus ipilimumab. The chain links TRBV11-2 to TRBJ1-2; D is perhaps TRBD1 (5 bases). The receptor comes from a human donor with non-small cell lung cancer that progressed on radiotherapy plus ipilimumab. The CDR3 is CASSLAGDRGYTF. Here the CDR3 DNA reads TGTGCCAGCAGCTTAGCGGGGGATCGTGGCTACACCTTC.